The 3 T cell receptor beta chains presented below share a single source sample, sequenced in a study of shared clonotypes between healthy human individuals. Naive CD8 cells lacked CD45RO and underwent positive selection for CCR7, leaving out terminally differentiated effector memory CD45RA+ cells. Assay used: immunoSEQ multiplex PCR; TCRdb lists only in-frame clones, some missing. The sample records hundreds of thousands of clones, 95% to 96% being singletons. The sample was naive CD8+ T cells sorted from blood. These receptors were taken from a woman aged 30 to 39 in good health.

The chain links TRBV27 to TRBJ2-3, with a tentative D call TRBD2 (6 bases). Germline-derived CDR1 and CDR2 are MNHEY and SMNVEV (reference sequence). The CDR3 contains 18 residues. The V end was cut by 3 bases, the J end by 2 bases, with 21 bases between. For the CDR3, the DNA is TGTGCCAGCAGTTTTGAGATTCCGGGAGTTACTACCACAGATACGCAGTATTTT. Amino acid sequence: CASSFEIPGVTTTDTQYF.

The rearrangement joins TRBV5-6 to TRBJ2-5; no firm D call. The CDR3 is made up of 15 amino acids. CDR1 and CDR2 (germline): SGHDT, YYEEEE. V shed 4 bases and J shed 5 bases, with 18 bases lying between them. The CDR3 region is CASSPYEAVLETQYF. DNA of the CDR3: TGTGCCAGCAGCCCCTACGAGGCGGTTCTGGAGACCCAGTACTTC.

The V and J genes are TRBV5-4 and TRBJ2-7, with 7 nucleotides matching TRBD1. Germline V gene lookup returns CDR1 SGHNT and CDR2 YYREEE (reference sequence). Trimming at V came to 4 bases and at J to 5 bases, leaving 12 bases not matched to a gene. This CDR3 region has 15 residues. CDR3: CASSPSGTAYHEQYF. CDR3 DNA: TGTGCCAGCAGCCCTTCCGGGACAGCTTACCACGAGCAGTACTTC.